Listed below are T cell receptor beta chains from one sample, sequenced in a study of blood T cell repertoires in COVID-19. Generated by immunoSEQ multiplex PCR, the TCRdb table keeps only in-frame clones and is missing some. The data contain some 220,000 clones, about 85% of them singletons. Sequencing was done on a sample of peripheral blood. These receptors came from a woman of 80 years or more with active or convalescent COVID-19. Each CDR3 is given with its conserved first and last residue. D genes are given only for firm matches. Clone size appears in some rows only: once, few, many, or a class for an expanded clone.

d_call	clone_size	j_call	v_call	cdr3_aa	cdr3_nt
NA	NA	TRBJ1-2	TRBV20-1	CSASGGGGYTF	TGCAGTGCTAGCGGGGGAGGCGGCTACACCTTC
TRBD1	NA	TRBJ1-1	TRBV29-1	CSVLGQGLTEAFF	TGCAGCGTCCTCGGACAGGGTCTAACTGAAGCTTTCTTT
NA	once	TRBJ1-6	TRBV9	CASSVGPGTINSPLHF	TGTGCCAGCAGCGTAGGGCCGGGGACTATTAATTCACCCCTCCACTTT
NA	NA	TRBJ2-6	TRBV29-1	CSVSASSGANVLTF	TGCAGCGTTTCAGCGAGCTCTGGGGCCAACGTCCTGACTTTC
NA	NA	TRBJ1-1	TRBV7-9	CASSFEHEAFF	TGTGCCAGCAGCTTTGAGCATGAAGCTTTCTTT
TRBD2	NA	TRBJ2-5	TRBV19	CASSIDPGGETQYF	TGTGCCAGTAGTATAGATCCGGGGGGAGAGACCCAGTACTTC
NA	NA	TRBJ1-1	TRBV9	CASSPQVLNTEAFF	TGTGCCAGCAGCCCGCAGGTATTGAACACTGAAGCTTTCTTT
TRBD2	few	TRBJ2-3	TRBV2	CASSEWASGSFTQYF	TGTGCCAGCAGTGAATGGGCTAGCGGGAGCTTTACGCAGTATTTT
TRBD1	NA	TRBJ1-5	TRBV19	CASNAGFGTGSNQPQHF	TGTGCCAGTAATGCGGGTTTCGGGACAGGGAGCAATCAGCCCCAGCATTTT
NA	NA	TRBJ1-1	TRBV28	CASRRDTEAFF	TGTGCCAGCAGAAGAGACACTGAAGCTTTCTTT
TRBD1	NA	TRBJ2-3	TRBV19	CASSPDLAGTGYSDTQYF	TGTGCCAGCTCCCCCGACCTTGCCGGGACAGGGTATTCAGATACGCAGTATTTT
TRBD2	NA	TRBJ2-2	TRBV5-1	CASSDTSGRVNTGELFF	TGCGCCAGCAGCGATACTAGCGGGAGGGTGAACACCGGGGAGCTGTTTTTT
NA	NA	TRBJ1-2	TRBV28	CASSHQGQNYGYTF	TGTGCCAGCAGTCACCAGGGACAAAACTATGGCTACACCTTC
TRBD2	NA	TRBJ2-7	TRBV4-2	CASSLAGIAYEQYF	TGTGCCAGCAGTTTAGCGGGTATAGCTTACGAGCAGTACTTC
NA	NA	TRBJ2-7	TRBV5-1	CASSLGGRGAYEQYF	TGCGCCAGCAGCTTGGGTGGCAGGGGGGCCTACGAGCAGTACTTC
TRBD2	NA	TRBJ2-3	TRBV9	CASSPRGGPAGTDTQYF	TGTGCCAGCAGCCCTCGGGGGGGACCGGCGGGGACAGATACGCAGTATTTT
NA	NA	TRBJ2-3	TRBV5-6	CASSSGQTSTDTQYF	TGTGCCAGCAGCTCCGGACAGACTAGCACAGATACGCAGTATTTT
TRBD2	once	TRBJ2-7	TRBV18	CASSWGGDYEQYF	TGTGCCAGCTCATGGGGAGGGGACTACGAGCAGTACTTC
NA	once	TRBJ1-5	TRBV2	CATRGAGYSNQPQHF	TGTGCCACCCGGGGGGCAGGCTATAGCAATCAGCCCCAGCATTTT
NA	few	TRBJ2-2	TRBV5-5	CASSLEGRFTGELFF	TGTGCCAGCAGCTTGGAGGGGCGTTTTACCGGGGAGCTGTTTTTT
TRBD1	NA	TRBJ1-3	TRBV3-1/TRBV3-2	CASSRTGERGNTIYF	TGTGCCAGCAGTCGGACAGGGGAGAGAGGAAACACCATATATTTT
TRBD2	NA	TRBJ2-1	TRBV4-1	CASSQGGLAEWNEQFF	TGCGCCAGCAGCCAGGGGGGACTAGCGGAGTGGAATGAGCAGTTCTTC
NA	once	TRBJ2-7	TRBV3-1/TRBV3-2	CASSQAGLSYEQYF	TGTGCCAGCAGCCAGGCGGGTCTCTCCTACGAGCAGTACTTC
NA	NA	TRBJ1-1	TRBV7-2	CASSLALAGITEAFF	TGTGCCAGCAGCTTAGCGCTTGCAGGGATCACTGAAGCTTTCTTT
NA	once	TRBJ1-4	TRBV6-5	CASSSYRASNEKLFF	TGTGCCAGCAGTTCCTACAGGGCCTCAAATGAAAAACTGTTTTTT
NA	NA	TRBJ2-3	TRBV5-1	CASSLSGHVADTQYF	TGCGCCAGCAGCTTGTCAGGGCATGTAGCAGATACGCAGTATTTT
TRBD1	NA	TRBJ2-1	TRBV7-8	CASSETGTGWNEQFF	TGTGCCAGCAGCGAAACCGGGACAGGGTGGAATGAGCAGTTCTTC
TRBD1	NA	TRBJ1-1	TRBV7-6	CASSLEGANTEAFF	TGTGCCAGCAGCTTAGAGGGGGCAAACACTGAAGCTTTCTTT